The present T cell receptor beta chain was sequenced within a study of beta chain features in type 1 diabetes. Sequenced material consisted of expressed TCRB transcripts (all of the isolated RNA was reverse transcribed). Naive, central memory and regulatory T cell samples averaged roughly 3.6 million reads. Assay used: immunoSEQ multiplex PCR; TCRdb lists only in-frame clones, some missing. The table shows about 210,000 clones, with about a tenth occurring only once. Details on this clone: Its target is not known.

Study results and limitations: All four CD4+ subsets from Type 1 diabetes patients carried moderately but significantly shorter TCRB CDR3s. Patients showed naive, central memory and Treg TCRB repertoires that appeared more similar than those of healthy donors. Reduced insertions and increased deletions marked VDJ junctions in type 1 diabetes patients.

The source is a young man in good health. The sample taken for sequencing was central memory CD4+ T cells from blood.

CDR3 sequence: CASSQGMPRQGEGEQFF. CDR3 nucleotide sequence: TGTGCCAGCAGCCAAGGAATGCCGAGACAGGGGGAAGGTGAGCAGTTCTTC. V and J are TRBV4-2 and TRBJ2-1; 9 bases fit TRBD1. J was trimmed by 9 bases and V by 1 base; bases with no gene match: 13. Germline CDR1 and CDR2: LGHNA and YNFKEQ. This CDR3 is built from 17 residues.